A single T cell receptor (beta chain) is shown here with its context. This entry belongs to a study of control samples from healthy donors and cancer patients. Generated by immunoSEQ multiplex PCR, the TCRdb table keeps only in-frame clones and is missing some. The sample lists about 130,000 clones; around 96% were seen once. The J segment lost 7 bases and the V segment lost 0 bases, leaving 6 bases of the junction unmatched. Looked up from germline, CDR1 is MNHEY and CDR2 is SVGAGI. The CDR3 runs to 15 residues. Input material: blood. The V and J genes are TRBV6-5 and TRBJ1-2; 9 bases line up with TRBD1. This sequence was found in a man aged 30-40 years in good health. CDR3 protein: CASSYSGQGNGGYTF. CDR3 DNA sequence: TGTGCCAGCAGTTACTCCGGACAGGGGAATGGTGGCTACACCTTC.